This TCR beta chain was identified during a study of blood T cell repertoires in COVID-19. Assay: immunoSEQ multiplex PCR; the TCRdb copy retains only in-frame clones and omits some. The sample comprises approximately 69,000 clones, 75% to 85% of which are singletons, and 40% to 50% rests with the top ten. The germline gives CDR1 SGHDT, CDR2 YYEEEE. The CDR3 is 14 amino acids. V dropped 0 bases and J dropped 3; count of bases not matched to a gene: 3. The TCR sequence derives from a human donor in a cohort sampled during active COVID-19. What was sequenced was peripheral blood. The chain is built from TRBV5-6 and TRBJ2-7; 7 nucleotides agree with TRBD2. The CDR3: CASSLGLAFYEQYF. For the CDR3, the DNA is TGTGCCAGCAGCTTGGGACTAGCTTTCTACGAGCAGTACTTC.